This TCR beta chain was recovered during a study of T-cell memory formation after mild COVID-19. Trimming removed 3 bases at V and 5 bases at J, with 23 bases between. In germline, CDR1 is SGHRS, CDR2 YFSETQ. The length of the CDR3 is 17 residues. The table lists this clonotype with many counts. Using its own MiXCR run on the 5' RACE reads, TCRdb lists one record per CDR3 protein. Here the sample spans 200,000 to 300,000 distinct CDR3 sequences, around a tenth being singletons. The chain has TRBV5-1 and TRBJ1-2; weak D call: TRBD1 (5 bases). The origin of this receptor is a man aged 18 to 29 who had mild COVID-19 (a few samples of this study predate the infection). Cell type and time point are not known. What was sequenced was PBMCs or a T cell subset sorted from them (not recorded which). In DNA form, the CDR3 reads TGCGCCAGCAGCTCTTCATACGGACAAGCTTTGAGTTATGGCTACACCTTC. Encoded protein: CASSSSYGQALSYGYTF.